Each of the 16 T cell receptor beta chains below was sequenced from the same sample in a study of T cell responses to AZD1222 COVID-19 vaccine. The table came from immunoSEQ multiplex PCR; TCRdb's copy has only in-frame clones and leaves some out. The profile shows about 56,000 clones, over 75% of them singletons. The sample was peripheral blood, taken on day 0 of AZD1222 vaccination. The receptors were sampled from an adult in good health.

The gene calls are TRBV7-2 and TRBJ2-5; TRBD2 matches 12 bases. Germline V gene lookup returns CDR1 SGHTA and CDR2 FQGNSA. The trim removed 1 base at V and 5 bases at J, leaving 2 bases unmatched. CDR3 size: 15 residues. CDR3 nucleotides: TGTGCCAGCAGCTTAGGACTAGCGGGGGCTGAGACCCAGTACTTC. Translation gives CASSLGLAGAETQYF.

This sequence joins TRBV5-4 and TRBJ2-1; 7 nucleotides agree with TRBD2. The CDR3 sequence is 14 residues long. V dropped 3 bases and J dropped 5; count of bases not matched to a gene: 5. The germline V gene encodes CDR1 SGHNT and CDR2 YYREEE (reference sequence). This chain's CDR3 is CASSWGLRDNEQFF. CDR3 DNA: TGTGCCAGCAGCTGGGGACTACGCGACAATGAGCAGTTCTTC.

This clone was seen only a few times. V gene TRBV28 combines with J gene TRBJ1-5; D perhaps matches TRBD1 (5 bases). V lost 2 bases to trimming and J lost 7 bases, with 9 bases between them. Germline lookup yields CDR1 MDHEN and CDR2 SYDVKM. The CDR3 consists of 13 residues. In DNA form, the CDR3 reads TGTGCCAGCAGTTTAGGGGGAAGCCAGCCCCAGCATTTT. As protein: CASSLGGSQPQHF.

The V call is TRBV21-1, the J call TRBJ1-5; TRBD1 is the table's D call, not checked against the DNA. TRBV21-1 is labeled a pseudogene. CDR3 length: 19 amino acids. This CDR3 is CASSKAWGDRGRMNQPQHF. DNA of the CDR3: TGTGCCAGCAGCAAAGCATGGGGAGACAGGGGGCGGATGAATCAGCCCCAGCATTTT.

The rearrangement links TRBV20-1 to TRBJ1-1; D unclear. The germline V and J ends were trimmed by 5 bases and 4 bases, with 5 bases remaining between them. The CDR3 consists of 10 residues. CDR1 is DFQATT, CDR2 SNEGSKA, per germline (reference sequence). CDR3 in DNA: TGCAGTGCTGGGTCCACTGAAGCTTTCTTT. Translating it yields CSAGSTEAFF.

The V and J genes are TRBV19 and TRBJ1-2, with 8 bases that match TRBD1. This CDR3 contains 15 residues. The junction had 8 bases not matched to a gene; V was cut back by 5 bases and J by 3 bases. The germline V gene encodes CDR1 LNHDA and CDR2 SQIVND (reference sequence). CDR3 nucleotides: TGTGCCAGTAGTCCCTCAGGGGGCTCCTACTATGGCTACACCTTC. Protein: CASSPSGGSYYGYTF.

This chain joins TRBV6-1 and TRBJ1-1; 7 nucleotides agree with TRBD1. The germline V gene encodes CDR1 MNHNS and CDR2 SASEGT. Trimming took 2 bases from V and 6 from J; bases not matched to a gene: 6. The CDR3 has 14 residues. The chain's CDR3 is CASSEFGQGAEAFF. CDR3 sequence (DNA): TGTGCCAGCAGTGAATTTGGGCAGGGGGCTGAAGCTTTCTTT.

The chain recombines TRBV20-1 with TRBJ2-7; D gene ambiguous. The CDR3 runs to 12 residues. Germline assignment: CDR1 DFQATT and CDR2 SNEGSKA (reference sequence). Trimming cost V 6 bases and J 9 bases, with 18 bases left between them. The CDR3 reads CSASGYRSGQYF. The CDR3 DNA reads TGCAGTGCCAGTGGATATCGCTCTGGGCAGTACTTC.

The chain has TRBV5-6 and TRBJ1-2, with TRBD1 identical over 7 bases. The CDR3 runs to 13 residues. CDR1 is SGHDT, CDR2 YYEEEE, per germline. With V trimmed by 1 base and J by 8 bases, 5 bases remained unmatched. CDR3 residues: CASSLQQGRGYTF. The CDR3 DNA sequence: TGTGCCAGCAGCTTGCAACAGGGGCGAGGCTACACCTTC. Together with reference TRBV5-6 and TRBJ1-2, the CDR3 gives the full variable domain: DAGVTQSPTHLIKTRGQQVTLRCSPKSGHDTVSWYQQALGQGPQFIFQYYEEEERQRGNFPDRFSGHQFPNYSSELNVNALLLGDSALYLCASSLQQGRGYTFGSGTRLTVV.

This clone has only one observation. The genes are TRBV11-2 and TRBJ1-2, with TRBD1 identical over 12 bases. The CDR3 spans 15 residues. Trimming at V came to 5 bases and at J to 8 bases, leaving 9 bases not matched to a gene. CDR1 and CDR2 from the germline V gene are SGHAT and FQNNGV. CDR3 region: CASSITGTGGLGYTF. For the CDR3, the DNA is TGTGCCAGCAGCATAACCGGGACAGGGGGCTTAGGCTACACCTTC.

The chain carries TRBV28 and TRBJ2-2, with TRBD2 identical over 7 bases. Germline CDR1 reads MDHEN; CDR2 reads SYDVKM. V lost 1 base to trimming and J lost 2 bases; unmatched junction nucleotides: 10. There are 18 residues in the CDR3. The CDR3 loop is CASSLFPVSGANTGELFF. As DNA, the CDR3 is TGTGCCAGCAGTTTATTTCCCGTCAGCGGGGCAAACACCGGGGAGCTGTTTTTT.

CDR3 region: CASSIGQGVYEQYF. CDR3 bases: TGTGCCAGCAGCATTGGACAGGGGGTCTACGAGCAGTACTTC. V and J are TRBV7-8 and TRBJ2-7, with 10 bases fitting TRBD1. Germline loops: CDR1 SGHVS, CDR2 FQNEAQ. The J segment lost 3 bases and the V segment lost 5 bases, leaving 4 bases of the junction unmatched. CDR3 size: 14 residues.

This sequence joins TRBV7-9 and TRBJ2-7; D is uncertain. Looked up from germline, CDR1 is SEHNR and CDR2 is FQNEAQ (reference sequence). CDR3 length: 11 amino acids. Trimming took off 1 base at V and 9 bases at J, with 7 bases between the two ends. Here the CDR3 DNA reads TGTGCCAGCAGCTTAGAATTTGGGCAGTACTTC. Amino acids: CASSLEFGQYF.

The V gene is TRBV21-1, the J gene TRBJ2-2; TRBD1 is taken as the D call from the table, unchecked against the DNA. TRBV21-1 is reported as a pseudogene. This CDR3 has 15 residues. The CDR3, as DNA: TGTGCCAGCTCCGGGACAGGGGACGGCACCGGGGAGCTGTTTTTT. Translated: CASSGTGDGTGELFF.

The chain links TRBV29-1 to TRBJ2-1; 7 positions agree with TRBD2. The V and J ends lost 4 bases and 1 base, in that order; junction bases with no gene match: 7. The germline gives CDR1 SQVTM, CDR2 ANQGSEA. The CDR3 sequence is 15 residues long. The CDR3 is CSVGGEGSSYNEQFF. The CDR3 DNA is TGCAGCGTTGGGGGGGAGGGTAGTTCCTACAATGAGCAGTTCTTC.

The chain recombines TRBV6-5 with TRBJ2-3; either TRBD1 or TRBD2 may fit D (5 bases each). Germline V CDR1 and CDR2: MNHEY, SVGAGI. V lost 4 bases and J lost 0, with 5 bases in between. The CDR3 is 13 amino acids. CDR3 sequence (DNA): TGTGCCAGCAGTTGGGACAGCACAGATACGCAGTATTTT. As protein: CASSWDSTDTQYF.